This T cell receptor (beta chain) was sequenced during a study of blood T cell repertoires in COVID-19. Germline V CDR1 and CDR2: SGHTA, FQGNSA. The CDR3 runs to 12 residues. V trimming: 6 bases; J trimming: 7 bases; junction bases outside the gene matches: 2. In the authors' methods: Quantification of nucleated cells was approximated via reference gene primer amplification. Some clones are missing from TCRdb's copy, which holds only in-frame ones; the method was immunoSEQ multiplex PCR. That table supplies the V and J calls and clone size; D and trimming were determined from the DNA. The data show about 46,000 clones, with around 83% seen just once and approximately 7.4% held by the top ten.

The receptor's source is a man aged 60 to 75 with active COVID-19. The genes are TRBV7-2 and TRBJ2-1, with 8 positions matching TRBD2. The sequenced sample consisted of peripheral blood. CDR3 region: CASRSGSNEQFF. The CDR3 coding sequence is TGTGCCAGCAGGAGCGGGAGTAATGAGCAGTTCTTC.